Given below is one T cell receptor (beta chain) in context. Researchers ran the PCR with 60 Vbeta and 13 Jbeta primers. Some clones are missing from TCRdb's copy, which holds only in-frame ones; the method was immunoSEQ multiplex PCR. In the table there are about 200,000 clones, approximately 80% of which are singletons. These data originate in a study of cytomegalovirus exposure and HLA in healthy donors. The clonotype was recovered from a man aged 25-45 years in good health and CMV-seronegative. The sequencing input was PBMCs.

This CDR3 is CASSPPAPYSGYTF. The CDR3 DNA reads TGCGCCAGCAGCCCCCCCGCTCCCTATAGTGGCTACACCTTC. The rearrangement links TRBV5-1 to TRBJ1-2, with no clear D. This CDR3 region has 14 residues. V gave up 4 bases and J gave up 7 bases, with 17 bases separating them. Germline V gene sequence: CDR1 SGHRS, CDR2 YFSETQ.